The 8 T cell receptor beta chains below come from one sample, sequenced in a study of shared clonotypes between healthy human individuals. The table came from immunoSEQ multiplex PCR; TCRdb's copy has only in-frame clones and leaves some out. The repertoire holds millions of clones, with 90% to 95% as singletons. The sequencing input was naive CD4+ T cells sorted from blood. As for subset: CD45RA+ positively selected. The source is a man aged 18 to 29 in good health.

The CDR3 sequence is CASSTGLAADTQYF. The CDR3 DNA sequence: TGTGCCAGCAGTACGGGACTAGCGGCAGATACGCAGTATTTT. V usage is TRBV27 and J usage is TRBJ2-3; 11 nucleotides align to TRBD2. Germline V gene data show CDR1 as MNHEY and CDR2 as SMNVEV (reference sequence). The CDR3 runs to 14 residues. Unmatched junction bases numbered 2, after V lost 5 bases and J lost 4 bases.

The V gene is TRBV28, the J gene TRBJ2-1; perhaps TRBD1 as D (5 bases). Trimming stripped 3 bases from V and 7 bases from J, with 16 bases between. The CDR3 totals 15 residues. From germline, CDR1 is MDHEN and CDR2 SYDVKM. The CDR3: CASSLAAGLWNEQFF. The CDR3 DNA follows: TGTGCCAGCAGTTTGGCGGCAGGGCTGTGGAATGAGCAGTTCTTC.

The rearrangement uses TRBV11-2 and TRBJ2-7; D possibly uses TRBD1 or TRBD2 (5 bases each). The CDR3 is made up of 16 amino acids. Trimming removed 1 base at V and 2 bases at J, with 15 bases between. Germline CDR1 and CDR2: SGHAT and FQNNGV. As DNA, the CDR3 is TGTGCCAGCAGCTTAGTCGGGGCAGGGTCTACCTACGAGCAGTACTTC. Its protein product is CASSLVGAGSTYEQYF.

The gene calls are TRBV6-1 and TRBJ2-3; 9 bases fit TRBD2. CDR3 length: 15 residues. Germline CDR1 is MNHNS and CDR2 is SASEGT. The V gene end was trimmed by 6 bases and the J gene end by 0 bases; junction bases not matched to a gene: 4. The CDR3 DNA follows: TGTGCCAGCAGCATAGCGGGGGCGAGCACAGATACGCAGTATTTT. Protein product: CASSIAGASTDTQYF.

The rearrangement uses TRBV29-1 and TRBJ2-7, with 8 nucleotides matching TRBD1. Germline CDR1 reads SQVTM; CDR2 reads ANQGSEA. Trimming took 5 bases from V and 0 from J; bases not matched to a gene: 12. This CDR3 spans 16 amino acids. The CDR3, as DNA: TGCAGCGTTCGTCTAACAACGGGACAGGTCTCCTACGAGCAGTACTTC. Its protein is CSVRLTTGQVSYEQYF.

This chain links TRBV4-1 with TRBJ1-4; D not resolved. Trimming cost V 4 bases and J 0 bases, with 12 bases left between them. Germline V CDR1 and CDR2: MGHRA, YSYEKL. This CDR3 spans 16 amino acids. The CDR3 region is CASSRINTATNEKLFF. CDR3 coding DNA: TGCGCCAGCAGCCGAATCAACACCGCAACTAATGAAAAACTGTTTTTT.

This clone was seen just once. J is TRBJ2-6 and V is TRBV4-3; 9 nucleotides match TRBD1. V was clipped by 1 base and J by 4 bases; unmatched bases: 8. The CDR3 is 18 amino acids. CDR1 is LGHNA and CDR2 is YSLEER in the germline V gene. The CDR3 nucleotides are TGCGCCAGCAGCCAAGCGCTACAGGGGGCTGGGGGGGCCAACGTCCTGACTTTC. Its protein is CASSQALQGAGGANVLTF.

The genes are TRBV19 and TRBJ2-5; D gene uncertain. V was trimmed by 8 bases and J by 2 bases, leaving 15 bases between them. This CDR3 has 14 residues. In germline, CDR1 is LNHDA, CDR2 SQIVND (reference sequence). The CDR3 loop is CASAAGRSQETQYF. CDR3 nucleotides: TGTGCCAGTGCAGCCGGCAGGTCGCAAGAGACCCAGTACTTC.